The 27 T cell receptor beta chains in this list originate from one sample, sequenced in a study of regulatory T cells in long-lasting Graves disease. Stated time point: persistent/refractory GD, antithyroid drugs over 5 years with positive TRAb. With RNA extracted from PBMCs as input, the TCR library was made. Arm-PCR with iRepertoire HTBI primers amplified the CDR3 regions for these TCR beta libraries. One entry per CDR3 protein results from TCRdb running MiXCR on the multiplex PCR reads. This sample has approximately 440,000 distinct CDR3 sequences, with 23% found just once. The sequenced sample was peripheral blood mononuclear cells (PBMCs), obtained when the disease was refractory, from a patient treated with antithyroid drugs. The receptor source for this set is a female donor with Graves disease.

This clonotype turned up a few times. The CDR3 DNA sequence: TGTGCCAGCAGCCCGAAGACTAGCGGACAATACGAGCAGTACTTC. It is translated as CASSPKTSGQYEQYF. The chain recombines TRBV7-9 with TRBJ2-7; 9 nucleotides line up with TRBD2. The CDR3 covers 15 residues. V was clipped by 5 bases and J by 4 bases; unmatched bases: 9. The V gene's germline CDR1 is SEHNR and CDR2 FQNEAQ (reference sequence).

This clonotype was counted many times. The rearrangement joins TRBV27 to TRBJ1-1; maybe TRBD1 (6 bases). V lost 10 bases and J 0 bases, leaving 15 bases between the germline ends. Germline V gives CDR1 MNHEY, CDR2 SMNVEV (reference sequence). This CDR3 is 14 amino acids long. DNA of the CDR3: TGTGCCACCCTAGGGGGGTCTCTGAACACTGAAGCTTTCTTT. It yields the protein CATLGGSLNTEAFF.

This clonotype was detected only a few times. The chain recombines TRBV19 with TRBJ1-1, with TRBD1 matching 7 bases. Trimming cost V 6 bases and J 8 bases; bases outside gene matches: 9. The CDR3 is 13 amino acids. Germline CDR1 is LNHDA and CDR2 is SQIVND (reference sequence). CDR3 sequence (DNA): TGTGCCAGTAGCACTACTGGGACAGCCGAAGCTTTCTTT. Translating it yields CASSTTGTAEAFF.

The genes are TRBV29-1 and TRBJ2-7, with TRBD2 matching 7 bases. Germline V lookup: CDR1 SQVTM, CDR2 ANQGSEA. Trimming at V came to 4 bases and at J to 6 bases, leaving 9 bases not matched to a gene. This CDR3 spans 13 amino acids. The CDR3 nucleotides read TGCAGCGTTGGCCTAGGGGAGGGGACCGAGCAGTACTTC. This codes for CSVGLGEGTEQYF.

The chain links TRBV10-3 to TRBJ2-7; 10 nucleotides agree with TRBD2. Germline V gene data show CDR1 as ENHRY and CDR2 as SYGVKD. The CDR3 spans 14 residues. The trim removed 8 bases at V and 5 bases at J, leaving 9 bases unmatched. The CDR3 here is CAIGEREGANEQYF. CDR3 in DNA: TGTGCCATCGGCGAGCGGGAGGGAGCTAACGAGCAGTACTTC.

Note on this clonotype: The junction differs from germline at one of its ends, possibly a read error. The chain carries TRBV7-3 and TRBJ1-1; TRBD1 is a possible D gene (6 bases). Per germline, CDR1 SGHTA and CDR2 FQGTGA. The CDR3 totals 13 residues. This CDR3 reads CASSLTLTGEVFF. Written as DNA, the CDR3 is TGTGCCAGCAGCTTAACGTTGACAGGTGAAGTTTTCTTT.

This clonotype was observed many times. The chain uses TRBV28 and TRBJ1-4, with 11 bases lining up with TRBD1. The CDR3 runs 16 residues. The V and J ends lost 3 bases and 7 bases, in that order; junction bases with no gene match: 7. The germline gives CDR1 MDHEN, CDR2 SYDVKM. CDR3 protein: CASSFFPGQGGEKLFF. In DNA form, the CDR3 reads TGTGCCAGCAGTTTTTTTCCGGGACAGGGGGGTGAAAAACTGTTTTTT.

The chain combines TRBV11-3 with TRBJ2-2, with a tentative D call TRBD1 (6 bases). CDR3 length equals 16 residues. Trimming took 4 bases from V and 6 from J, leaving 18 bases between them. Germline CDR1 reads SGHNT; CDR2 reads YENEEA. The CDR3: CASSSLTGTRPGELFF. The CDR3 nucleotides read TGTGCCAGCAGCTCCCTGACAGGAACCAGACCCGGGGAGCTGTTTTTT.

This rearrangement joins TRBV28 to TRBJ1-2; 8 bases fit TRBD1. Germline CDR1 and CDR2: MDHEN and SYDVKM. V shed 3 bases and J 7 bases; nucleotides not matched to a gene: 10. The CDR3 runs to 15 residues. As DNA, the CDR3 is TGTGCCAGCAGTTTGGGGACAGGTGGGGGTCGTGGCTACACCTTC. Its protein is CASSLGTGGGRGYTF.

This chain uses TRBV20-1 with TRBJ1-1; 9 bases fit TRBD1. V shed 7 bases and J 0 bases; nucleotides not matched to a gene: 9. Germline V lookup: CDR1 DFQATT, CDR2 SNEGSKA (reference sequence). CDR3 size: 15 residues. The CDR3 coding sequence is TGCAGTGTCCTAAACAGGGGGCGCATGAACACTGAAGCTTTCTTT. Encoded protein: CSVLNRGRMNTEAFF.

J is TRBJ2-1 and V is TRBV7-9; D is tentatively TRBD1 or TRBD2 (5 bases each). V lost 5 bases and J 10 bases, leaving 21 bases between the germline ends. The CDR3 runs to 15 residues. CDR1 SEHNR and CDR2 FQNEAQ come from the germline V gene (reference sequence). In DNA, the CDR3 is TGTGCCAGCAGCGAAAAGACCGGGACCTTTCACGAGCAGTTCTTC. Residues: CASSEKTGTFHEQFF.

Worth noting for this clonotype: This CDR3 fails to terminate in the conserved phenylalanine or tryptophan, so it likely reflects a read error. This chain's CDR3 is CASSLGLDREQYL. CDR3 nucleotides: TGTGCCAGCAGCCTAGGACTAGATCGAGAGCAGTACCTC. The rearrangement joins TRBV3-1 to TRBJ2-7; 7 bases align to TRBD2. This CDR3 spans 13 amino acids. CDR1 is LGHDT, CDR2 YNNKEL, per germline (reference sequence). Germline trimming cut 4 bases from V and 7 bases from J; bases unmatched to any gene: 7.

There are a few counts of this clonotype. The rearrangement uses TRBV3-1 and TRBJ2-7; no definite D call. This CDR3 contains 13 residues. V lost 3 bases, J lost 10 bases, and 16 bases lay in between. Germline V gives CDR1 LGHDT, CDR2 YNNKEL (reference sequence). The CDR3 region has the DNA TGTGCCAGCAGCCACCGGGCCGAACAGTACCAGTACTTC. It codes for CASSHRAEQYQYF.

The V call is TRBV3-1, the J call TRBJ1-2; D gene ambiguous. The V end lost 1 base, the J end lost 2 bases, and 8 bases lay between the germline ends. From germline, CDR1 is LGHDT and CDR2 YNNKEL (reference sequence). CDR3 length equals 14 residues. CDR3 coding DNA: TGTGCCAGCAGCCAAGCGGACCCCAACTATGGCTACACCTTC. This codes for CASSQADPNYGYTF.

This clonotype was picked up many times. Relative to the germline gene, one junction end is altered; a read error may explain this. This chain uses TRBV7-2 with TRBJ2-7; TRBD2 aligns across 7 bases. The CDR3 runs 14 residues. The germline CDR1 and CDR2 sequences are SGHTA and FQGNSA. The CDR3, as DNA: TGCGCCAGCAGCTTGGAGGCGGGAGTCTACGAGCAGTACTTC. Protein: CASSLEAGVYEQYF.

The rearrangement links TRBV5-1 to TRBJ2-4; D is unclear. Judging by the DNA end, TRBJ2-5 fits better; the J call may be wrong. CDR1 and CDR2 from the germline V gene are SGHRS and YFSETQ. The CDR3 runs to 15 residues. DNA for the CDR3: TGCGCCAGCAGCCGTACCCGAGGCGGACAAGAGACCCAGTACTTC. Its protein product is CASSRTRGGQETQYF.

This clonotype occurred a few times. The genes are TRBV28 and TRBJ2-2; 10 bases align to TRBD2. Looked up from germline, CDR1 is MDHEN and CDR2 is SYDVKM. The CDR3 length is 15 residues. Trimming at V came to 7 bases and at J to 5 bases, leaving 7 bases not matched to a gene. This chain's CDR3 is CASIAVAGGTGELFF. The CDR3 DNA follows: TGTGCCAGCATAGCAGTAGCGGGGGGAACCGGGGAGCTGTTTTTT.

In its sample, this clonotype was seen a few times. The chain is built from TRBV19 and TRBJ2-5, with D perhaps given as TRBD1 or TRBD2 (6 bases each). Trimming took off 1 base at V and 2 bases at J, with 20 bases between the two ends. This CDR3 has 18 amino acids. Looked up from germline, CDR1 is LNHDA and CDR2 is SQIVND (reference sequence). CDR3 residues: CASSIAGAAFGAQETQYF. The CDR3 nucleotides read TGTGCCAGTAGTATAGCGGGGGCTGCGTTTGGGGCACAAGAGACCCAGTACTTC.

The CDR3, as DNA: TGTGCCAGCAGGAGCGGGACAGGGGACACCGGGGAGCTGTTTTTT. Its protein product is CASRSGTGDTGELFF. This chain links TRBV12-3 or TRBV12-4 with TRBJ2-2, with 10 bases matching TRBD1. J was trimmed by 3 bases and V by 6 bases; bases with no gene match: 4. The CDR3 spans 15 residues.

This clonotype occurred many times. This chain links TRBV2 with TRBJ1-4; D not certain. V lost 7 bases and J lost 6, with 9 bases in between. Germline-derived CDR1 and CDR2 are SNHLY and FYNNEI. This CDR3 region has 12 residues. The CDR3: CASTETDEKLFF. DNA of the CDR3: TGTGCCAGCACCGAGACGGATGAAAAACTGTTTTTT.

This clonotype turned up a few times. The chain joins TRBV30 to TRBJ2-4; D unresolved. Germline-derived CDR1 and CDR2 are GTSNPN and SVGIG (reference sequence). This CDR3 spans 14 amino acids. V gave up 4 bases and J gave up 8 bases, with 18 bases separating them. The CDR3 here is CAWTATAAGDIQYF. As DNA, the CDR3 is TGTGCCTGGACCGCCACAGCCGCTGGAGACATTCAGTACTTC.

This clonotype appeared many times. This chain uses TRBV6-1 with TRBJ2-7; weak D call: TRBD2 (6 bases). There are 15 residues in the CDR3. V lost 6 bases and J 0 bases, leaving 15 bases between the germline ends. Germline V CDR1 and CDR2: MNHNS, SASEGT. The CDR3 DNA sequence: TGTGCCAGCAGGACCGGGACTGGGAGCTCCTACGAGCAGTACTTC. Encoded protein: CASRTGTGSSYEQYF.

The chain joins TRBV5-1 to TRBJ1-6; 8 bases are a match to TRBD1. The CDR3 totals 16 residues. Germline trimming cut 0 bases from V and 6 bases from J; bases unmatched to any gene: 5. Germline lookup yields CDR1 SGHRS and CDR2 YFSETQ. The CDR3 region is CASSLVPDRANSPLHF. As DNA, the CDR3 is TGCGCCAGCAGCTTGGTTCCGGACAGGGCTAATTCACCCCTCCACTTT.

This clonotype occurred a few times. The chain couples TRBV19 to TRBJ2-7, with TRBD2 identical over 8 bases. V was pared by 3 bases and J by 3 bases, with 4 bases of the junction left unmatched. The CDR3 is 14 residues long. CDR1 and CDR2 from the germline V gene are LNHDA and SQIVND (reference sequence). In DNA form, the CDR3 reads TGTGCCAGTAGTATCGGTGGGACTAGCTACGAGCAGTACTTC. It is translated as CASSIGGTSYEQYF.

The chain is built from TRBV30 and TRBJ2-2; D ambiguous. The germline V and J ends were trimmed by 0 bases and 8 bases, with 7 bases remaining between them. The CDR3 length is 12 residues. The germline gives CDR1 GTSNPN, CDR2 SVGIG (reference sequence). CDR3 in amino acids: CAWSVYPGELFF. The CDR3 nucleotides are TGTGCCTGGAGTGTATATCCGGGGGAGCTGTTTTTT.

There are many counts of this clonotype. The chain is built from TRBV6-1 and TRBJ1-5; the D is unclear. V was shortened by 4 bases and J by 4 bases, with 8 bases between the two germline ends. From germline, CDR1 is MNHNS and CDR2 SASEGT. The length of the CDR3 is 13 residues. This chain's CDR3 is CASSAQLNQPQHF. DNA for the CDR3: TGTGCCAGCAGTGCACAGCTAAATCAGCCCCAGCATTTT.

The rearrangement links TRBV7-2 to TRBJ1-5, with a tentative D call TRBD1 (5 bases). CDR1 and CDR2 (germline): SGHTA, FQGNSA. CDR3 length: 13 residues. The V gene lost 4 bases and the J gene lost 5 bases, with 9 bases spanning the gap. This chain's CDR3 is CASSSVGDQPQHF. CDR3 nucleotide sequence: TGTGCCAGCAGCTCGGTGGGGGATCAGCCCCAGCATTTT.